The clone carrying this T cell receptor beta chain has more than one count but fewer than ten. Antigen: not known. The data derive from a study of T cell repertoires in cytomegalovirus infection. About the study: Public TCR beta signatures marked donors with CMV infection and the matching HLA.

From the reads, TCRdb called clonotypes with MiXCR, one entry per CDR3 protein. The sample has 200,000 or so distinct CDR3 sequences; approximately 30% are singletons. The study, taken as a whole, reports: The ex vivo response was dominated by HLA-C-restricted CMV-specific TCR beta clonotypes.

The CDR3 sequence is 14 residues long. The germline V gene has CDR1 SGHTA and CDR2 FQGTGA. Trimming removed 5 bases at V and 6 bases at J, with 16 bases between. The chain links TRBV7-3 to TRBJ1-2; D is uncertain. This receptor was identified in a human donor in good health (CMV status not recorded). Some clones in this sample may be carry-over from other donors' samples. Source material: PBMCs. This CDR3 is CASSLGRGSDGYTF. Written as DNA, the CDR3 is TGTGCCAGCAGCCTCGGCCGGGGTTCTGATGGCTACACCTTC.